This record concerns one T cell receptor (beta chain) sequence. The J segment lost 1 base and the V segment lost 7 bases, leaving 10 bases of the junction unmatched. Looked up from germline, CDR1 is MNHNY and CDR2 is SVGAGI (reference sequence). The CDR3 totals 16 residues. The assay was immunoSEQ multiplex PCR, and TCRdb's table has in-frame clones only and misses some. The sample records about 46,000 clones, about three quarters being singletons. With no exception, relapse followed autologous stem cell transplantation in all patients, and brentuximab vedotin exposure varied. This record belongs to a study of PD-1 blockade in classical Hodgkin lymphoma.

This chain connects TRBV6-6 to TRBJ1-5; 7 nucleotides line up with TRBD1. Sample: peripheral blood mononuclear cells (PBMCs), taken at baseline. The receptor was derived from a human donor with classical Hodgkin lymphoma. CDR3 sequence (DNA): TGTGCCAGCAAAGACGACAGGGAGATAAGCAATCAGCCCCAGCATTTT. As protein: CASKDDREISNQPQHF.